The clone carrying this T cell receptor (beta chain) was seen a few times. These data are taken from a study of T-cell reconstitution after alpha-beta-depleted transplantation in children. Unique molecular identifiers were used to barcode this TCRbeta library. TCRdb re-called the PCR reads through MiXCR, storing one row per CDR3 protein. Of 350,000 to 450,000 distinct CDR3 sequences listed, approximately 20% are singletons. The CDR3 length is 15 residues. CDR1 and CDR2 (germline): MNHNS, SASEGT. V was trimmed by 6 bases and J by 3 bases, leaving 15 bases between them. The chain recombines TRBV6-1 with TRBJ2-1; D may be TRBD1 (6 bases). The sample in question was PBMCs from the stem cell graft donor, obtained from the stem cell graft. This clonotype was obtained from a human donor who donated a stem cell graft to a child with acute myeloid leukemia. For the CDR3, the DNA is TGTGCCAGCAGCACCGGACAGAACGACTACAATGAGCAGTTCTTC. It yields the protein CASSTGQNDYNEQFF.